What follows are 9 T cell receptor beta chains derived from one specimen sequenced in a study of cytomegalovirus exposure and HLA in healthy donors. Use of 60 Vbeta and 13 Jbeta primers characterized the PCR. This table comes from immunoSEQ multiplex PCR, and its TCRdb copy is limited to in-frame clones, with some not included. This table holds under 200,000 clones, 65% to 90% found once. Sequencing used PBMCs. The origin of the receptors is a man aged 40-55 years in good health and CMV-seropositive.

This chain uses TRBV11-2 with TRBJ1-2; no definite D call. Germline V gives CDR1 SGHAT, CDR2 FQNNGV. Trimming shortened V by 1 base and J by 4 bases, and 7 bases separated the two germline ends. CDR3 length equals 13 residues. CDR3 loop: CASSLVASYGYTF. In DNA form, the CDR3 reads TGTGCCAGCAGCTTAGTCGCGAGCTATGGCTACACCTTC.

This clone has a handful of counts. The CDR3 bases are TGTGCCAGCAGCATCCCCAAAGCGGGGGGGCGGGCAGATACGCAGTATTTT. Its protein is CASSIPKAGGRADTQYF. The chain uses TRBV5-6 and TRBJ2-3; TRBD2 agrees at 10 bases. Germline V lookup: CDR1 SGHDT, CDR2 YYEEEE. The CDR3 has 17 amino acids. The J segment lost 4 bases and the V segment lost 4 bases, leaving 12 bases of the junction unmatched.

V usage is TRBV2 and J usage is TRBJ1-1; 7 bases agree with TRBD1. Losses at the gene ends were 10 bases for V and 4 bases for J; bases not matched to a gene: 9. Germline loops: CDR1 SNHLY, CDR2 FYNNEI. The CDR3 length is 13 residues. The CDR3, as DNA: TGTGCCAACAATGACAGGGAAGGCACTGAAGCTTTCTTT. It specifies CANNDREGTEAFF. The full variable domain, rest sourced from reference TRBV2 and TRBJ1-1, is EPEVTQTPSHQVTQMGQEVILRCVPISNHLYFYWYRQILGQKVEFLVSFYNNEISEKSEIFDDQFSVERPDGSNFTLKIRSTKLEDSAMYFCANNDREGTEAFFGQGTRLTVV.

Only one count was recorded for this clone. V usage is TRBV7-2 and J usage is TRBJ1-2; no clear D gene. The germline gives CDR1 SGHTA, CDR2 FQGNSA. The CDR3 contains 12 residues. Trimming cost V 1 base and J 3 bases, with 3 bases left between them. CDR3: CASSLVDYGYTF. The DNA of the CDR3 is TGTGCCAGCAGCTTAGTCGACTATGGCTACACCTTC.

The chain employs TRBV4-3 and TRBJ2-7; TRBD2 might be the D (6 bases). Per the germline V gene, CDR1 is LGHNA and CDR2 is YSLEER. The CDR3 length is 15 residues. Trimming removed 0 bases from V and 3 bases from J, with 12 bases in between. CDR3 nucleotides: TGCGCCAGCAGCCAAGATTCGGGAGCCGTCTACGAGCAGTACTTC. As protein: CASSQDSGAVYEQYF.

The chain combines TRBV10-3 with TRBJ1-1; D may be TRBD1 (6 bases). The germline CDR1 and CDR2 sequences are ENHRY and SYGVKD. The CDR3 spans 12 residues. Trimming took 8 bases from V and 3 from J, leaving 10 bases between them. CDR3 in amino acids: CAIGGGDTEAFF. The CDR3 region has the DNA TGTGCCATCGGAGGGGGGGACACTGAAGCTTTCTTT.

The chain combines TRBV13 with TRBJ1-1; D is uncertain. Germline loops: CDR1 PRHDT, CDR2 FYEKMQ (reference sequence). The CDR3 runs 15 residues. V lost 4 bases to trimming and J lost 0 bases, with 12 bases between them. Here the CDR3 DNA reads TGTGCCAGCAGCTCCCCGGCGGCGATGAACACTGAAGCTTTCTTT. Translated, it gives CASSSPAAMNTEAFF.

The table lists this clone with a count of one. This sample includes further DNA sequences coding for the same CDR3. This chain links TRBV19 with TRBJ1-1; TRBD1 matches at 10 bases. Per germline, CDR1 LNHDA and CDR2 SQIVND (reference sequence). V shed 2 bases, J shed 5 bases, and the junction held 2 bases outside the gene matches. This CDR3 is built from 14 residues. The CDR3 DNA reads as TGTGCCAGTAGTATAAGGACAGGGGGAACTGAAGCTTTCTTT. Translating it yields CASSIRTGGTEAFF.

This clone appeared a single time. This chain connects TRBV19 to TRBJ1-2; tentatively, D is TRBD1 (6 bases). This CDR3 region has 11 residues. The V gene's germline CDR1 is LNHDA and CDR2 SQIVND (reference sequence). The CDR3 DNA reads TGTGCGACGGCAGGGGACTATGGCTACACCTTC. Amino acids: CATAGDYGYTF.